One and the same sample provided the 22 T cell receptor beta chains below, sequenced in a study of lymphopenia after photon versus proton radiotherapy. This table comes from immunoSEQ multiplex PCR, and its TCRdb copy is limited to in-frame clones, with some not included. Of about 27,000 clones in the sample, roughly 87% were seen once. The material was peripheral blood, obtained from a patient treated with photon-based radiotherapy. These receptors all come from a man aged 50 to 60 with gastric cancer.

This chain links TRBV5-1 with TRBJ2-2; no clear D gene. V lost 6 bases, J lost 0 bases, and 9 bases lay in between. Germline loops: CDR1 SGHRS, CDR2 YFSETQ. The CDR3 consists of 14 residues. The CDR3 spells CASNRLTNTGELFF. Written as DNA, the CDR3 is TGCGCCAGCAATCGCCTAACGAACACCGGGGAGCTGTTTTTT.

The chain links TRBV4-2 to TRBJ1-1; D is unresolved. Trimming took off 4 bases at V and 4 bases at J, with 13 bases between the two ends. The CDR3 is made up of 14 amino acids. CDR1 and CDR2 (germline): LGHNA, YNFKEQ. The CDR3 spells CASSLQSTTTEAFF. CDR3 nucleotide sequence: TGTGCCAGCAGCCTCCAATCTACAACCACTGAAGCTTTCTTT.

The chain combines TRBV7-8 with TRBJ1-2, with a possible D match to TRBD1 (6 bases). This CDR3 region has 13 residues. V lost 7 bases and J 4 bases, leaving 13 bases between the germline ends. The germline CDR1 and CDR2 sequences are SGHVS and FQNEAQ. The CDR3 nucleotides read TGTGCCAGCACCGCCCAGGGGAGCTATGGCTACACCTTC. This translates into CASTAQGSYGYTF.

The genes are TRBV7-2 and TRBJ2-1; 12 bases fit TRBD2. The length of the CDR3 is 18 residues. The ends lost 6 bases at V and 2 bases at J; junction bases unmatched: 11. Looked up from germline, CDR1 is SGHTA and CDR2 is FQGNSA. The CDR3 region is CASSLTSGGTLPYNEQFF. The CDR3 nucleotides are TGTGCCAGCAGTCTGACTAGCGGGGGAACACTTCCCTACAATGAGCAGTTCTTC.

The rearrangement uses TRBV4-3 and TRBJ1-3; D call uncertain. Trimming left V 1 base short and J 0 bases short, with 10 bases between. The CDR3 is 16 amino acids. Germline V lookup: CDR1 LGHNA, CDR2 YSLEER. The CDR3 spells CASSQALSNSGNTIYF. The CDR3 DNA follows: TGCGCCAGCAGCCAAGCACTGTCAAACTCTGGAAACACCATATATTTT.

The V and J genes are TRBV7-8 and TRBJ2-1, with D perhaps TRBD1 (6 bases). Trimming took off 5 bases at V and 8 bases at J, with 13 bases between the two ends. Germline lookup yields CDR1 SGHVS and CDR2 FQNEAQ. The CDR3 contains 13 residues. For the CDR3, the DNA is TGTGCCAGCAGCCCCCCCAGGGGCGATGAGCAGTTCTTC. As protein: CASSPPRGDEQFF.

The chain uses TRBV13 and TRBJ1-6; D is unclear. Germline V lookup: CDR1 PRHDT, CDR2 FYEKMQ (reference sequence). The V gene lost 5 bases and the J gene lost 0 bases, with 8 bases spanning the gap. The CDR3 extends over 15 amino acids. The CDR3 sequence: CASSPGNSYNSPLHF. DNA of the CDR3: TGTGCCAGCAGCCCGGGAAACTCCTATAATTCACCCCTCCACTTT.

The rearrangement uses TRBV27 and TRBJ1-6; 8 bases map to TRBD1. CDR3 length: 13 residues. In germline, CDR1 is MNHEY, CDR2 SMNVEV (reference sequence). Trimming removed 7 bases from V and 9 bases from J; junction bases left unmatched: 5. CDR3 sequence reads: CASTRQGSSPLHF. In DNA, the CDR3 is TGTGCCAGCACTAGACAGGGGAGTTCACCCCTCCACTTT.

CDR3 sequence reads: CASSSPGGIHGELFF. The CDR3 DNA is TGTGCCAGCAGCTCCCCAGGGGGCATTCACGGGGAGCTGTTTTTT. The J gene is TRBJ2-2, the V gene TRBV7-6; 8 positions match TRBD1. The CDR3 consists of 15 residues. The V gene's germline CDR1 is SGHVS and CDR2 FNYEAQ. Trimming cost V 4 bases and J 7 bases; bases outside gene matches: 8.

The genes are TRBV19 and TRBJ1-4, with D possibly matching TRBD1 (6 bases). Germline CDR1 is LNHDA and CDR2 is SQIVND (reference sequence). The CDR3 contains 14 residues. With 2 bases removed from V and 8 bases from J, the gap between germline ends came to 12 bases. CDR3 amino acids: CASSIWGRHEKLFF. The CDR3 nucleotides are TGTGCCAGTAGTATATGGGGGCGACACGAAAAACTGTTTTTT. Based on the CDR3 plus reference TRBV19 and TRBJ1-4, the full variable domain is DGGITQSPKYLFRKEGQNVTLSCEQNLNHDAMYWYRQDPGQGLRLIYYSQIVNDFQKGDIAEGYSVSREKKESFPLTVTSAQKNPTAFYLCASSIWGRHEKLFFGSGTQLSVL.

The chain recombines TRBV27 with TRBJ2-2; 7 nucleotides match TRBD1. This CDR3 is 16 amino acids long. J lost 3 bases, V lost 6 bases, and 10 bases had no gene match. Per germline, CDR1 MNHEY and CDR2 SMNVEV (reference sequence). The CDR3 loop is CASRSIDRVYTGELFF. CDR3 nucleotide sequence: TGTGCCAGCAGATCGATAGACAGGGTTTACACCGGGGAGCTGTTTTTT.

This clone was recorded a few times. The chain employs TRBV30 and TRBJ1-5; perhaps TRBD1 as D (5 bases). The germline gives CDR1 GTSNPN, CDR2 SVGIG (reference sequence). Between the trimmed V and J ends, which lost 0 bases and 7 bases, there was a span of 10 bases. The length of the CDR3 is 13 residues. CDR3 in DNA: TGTGCCTGGAGTGTAGGAGGGGAACAGCCCCAGCATTTT. Translation: CAWSVGGEQPQHF.

The J gene is TRBJ2-3, the V gene TRBV9; 13 bases are a match to TRBD2. CDR1 is SGDLS, CDR2 YYNGEE, per germline. The V segment lost 3 bases and the J segment 4 bases; nucleotides outside the gene matches: 5. The CDR3 loop spans 16 amino acids. This chain's CDR3 is CASSALAGGPSDTQYF. For the CDR3, the DNA is TGTGCCAGCAGCGCACTAGCGGGGGGGCCTTCAGATACGCAGTATTTT.

The chain joins TRBV4-1 to TRBJ2-5, with 8 bases matching TRBD1. The junction had 12 bases not matched to a gene; V was cut back by 4 bases and J by 5 bases. This CDR3 is built from 16 residues. Germline V gives CDR1 MGHRA, CDR2 YSYEKL. In DNA, the CDR3 is TGCGCCAGCAGCCCGACAGGGGAGGCTAGATGGGAGACCCAGTACTTC. This codes for CASSPTGEARWETQYF.

The chain recombines TRBV19 with TRBJ2-3, with 10 nucleotides matching TRBD2. With V trimmed by 1 base and J by 5 bases, 3 bases remained unmatched. Germline V CDR1 and CDR2: LNHDA, SQIVND (reference sequence). The CDR3 has 15 amino acids. The CDR3 reads CASSIGLAGEDTQYF. The CDR3 nucleotides are TGTGCCAGTAGTATAGGGCTAGCGGGGGAAGATACGCAGTATTTT.

This clone was counted once. One end of the junction fails to match germline, which may point to a read error. The chain carries TRBV7-6 and TRBJ2-1; D might be TRBD1 or TRBD2, each matching 5 bases. CDR1 is SGHVS, CDR2 FNYEAQ, per germline. This CDR3 is 12 amino acids long. CDR3 in amino acids: CASSWPGTPPVF. In nucleotides, the CDR3 is TGTGCCAGCAGCTGGCCAGGGACCCCACCAGTCTTC.

The genes are TRBV6-6 and TRBJ2-7, with D maybe TRBD2 (5 bases). V lost 4 bases and J lost 3, with 13 bases in between. The CDR3 runs 14 residues. The germline V gene has CDR1 MNHNY and CDR2 SVGAGI (reference sequence). The DNA for the CDR3 is TGTGCCAGCAGTTCACGAGGCGGGTTCTACGAGCAGTACGTC. This gives the protein CASSSRGGFYEQYV.

The chain is built from TRBV7-2 and TRBJ2-3, with D perhaps TRBD2 (5 bases). Germline V gene lookup returns CDR1 SGHTA and CDR2 FQGNSA. The ends were cut back, 3 bases at V and 0 bases at J, with 10 bases in the middle. CDR3 length: 15 residues. The CDR3 DNA follows: TGTGCCAGCAGCTTGGACTCCCGGAGCACAGATACGCAGTATTTT. Its translation: CASSLDSRSTDTQYF.

The V gene is TRBV6-1, the J gene TRBJ1-4; D call uncertain. Germline V gene data show CDR1 as MNHNS and CDR2 as SASEGT. Trimming removed 8 bases at V and 15 bases at J, with 16 bases between. This CDR3 has 11 residues. Written as DNA, the CDR3 is TGTGCCAGCTTACGGGAGGGTGTAATGTTTTTT. Residues: CASLREGVMFF.

The CDR3 loop is CSAFGRDTQYF. The CDR3 coding sequence is TGCAGTGCCTTTGGTAGGGATACGCAGTATTTT. The J gene is TRBJ2-3, the V gene TRBV20-1; no firm D call. Germline V gene lookup returns CDR1 DFQATT and CDR2 SNEGSKA (reference sequence). This CDR3 has 11 amino acids. Trimming stripped 6 bases from V and 6 bases from J, with 10 bases between.

J is TRBJ1-2 and V is TRBV7-9; 7 bases are shared with TRBD1. Germline trimming cut 3 bases from V and 6 bases from J; bases unmatched to any gene: 4. CDR3 length: 13 amino acids. Germline V gene sequence: CDR1 SEHNR, CDR2 FQNEAQ (reference sequence). DNA for the CDR3: TGTGCCAGCAGCTTTTCAGGGGGTAATGGCTACACCTTC. Translating gives CASSFSGGNGYTF.

The V gene is TRBV5-4, the J gene TRBJ2-5, with 9 bases aligning to TRBD1. V lost 0 bases and J lost 2; bases outside the gene matches: 2. Germline CDR1 and CDR2: SGHNT and YYREEE (reference sequence). This CDR3 has 15 residues. This chain's CDR3 is CASSLGTGEQETQYF. CDR3 nucleotides: TGTGCCAGCAGCTTGGGGACAGGGGAGCAAGAGACCCAGTACTTC.